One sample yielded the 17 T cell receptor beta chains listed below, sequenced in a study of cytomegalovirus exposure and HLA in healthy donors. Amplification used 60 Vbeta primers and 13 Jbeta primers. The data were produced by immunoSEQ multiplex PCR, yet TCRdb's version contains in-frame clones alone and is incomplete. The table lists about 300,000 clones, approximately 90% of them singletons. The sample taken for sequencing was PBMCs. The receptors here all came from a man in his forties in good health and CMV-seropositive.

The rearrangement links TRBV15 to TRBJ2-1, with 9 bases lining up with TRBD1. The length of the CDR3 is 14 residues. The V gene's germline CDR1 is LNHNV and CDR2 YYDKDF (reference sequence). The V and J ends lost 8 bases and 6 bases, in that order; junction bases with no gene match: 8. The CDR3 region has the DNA TGTGCCACCCACAGGGGGCTAGGCCCCAATGAGCAGTTCTTC. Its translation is CATHRGLGPNEQFF. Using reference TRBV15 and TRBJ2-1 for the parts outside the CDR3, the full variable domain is DAMVIQNPRYQVTQFGKPVTLSCSQTLNHNVMYWYQQKSSQAPKLLFHYYDKDFNNEADTPDNFQSRRPNTSFCFLDIRSPGLGDTAMYLCATHRGLGPNEQFFGPGTRLTVL.

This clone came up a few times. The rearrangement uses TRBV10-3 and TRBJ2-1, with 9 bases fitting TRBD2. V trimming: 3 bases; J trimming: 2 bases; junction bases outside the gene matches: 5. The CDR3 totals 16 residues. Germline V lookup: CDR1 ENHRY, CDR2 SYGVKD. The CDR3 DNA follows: TGTGCCATCAGTGATCGTGCGGGAGGGCCCTACAATGAGCAGTTCTTC. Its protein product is CAISDRAGGPYNEQFF.

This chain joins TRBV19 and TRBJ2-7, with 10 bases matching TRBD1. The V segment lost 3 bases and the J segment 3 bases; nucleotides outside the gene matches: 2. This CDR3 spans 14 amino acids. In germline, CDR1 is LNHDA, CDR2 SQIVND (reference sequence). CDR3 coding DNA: TGTGCCAGTAGTATCCGGACAGGGGGCTACGAGCAGTACTTC. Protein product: CASSIRTGGYEQYF.

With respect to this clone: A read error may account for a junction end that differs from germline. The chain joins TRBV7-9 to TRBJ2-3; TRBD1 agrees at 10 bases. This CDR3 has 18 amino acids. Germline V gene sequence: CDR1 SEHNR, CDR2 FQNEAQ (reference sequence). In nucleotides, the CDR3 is TGTTCCAGCAGCGCCTCCCCGGGACAGGGGTTCGGCACAGATACGCAGTATTTT. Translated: CSSSASPGQGFGTDTQYF.

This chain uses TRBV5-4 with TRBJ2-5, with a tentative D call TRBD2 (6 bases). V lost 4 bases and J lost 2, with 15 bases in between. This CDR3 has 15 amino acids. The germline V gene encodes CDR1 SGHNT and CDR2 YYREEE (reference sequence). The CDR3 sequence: CASSRRGGLQETQYF. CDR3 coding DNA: TGTGCCAGCAGCCGGCGGGGCGGGCTGCAAGAGACCCAGTACTTC.

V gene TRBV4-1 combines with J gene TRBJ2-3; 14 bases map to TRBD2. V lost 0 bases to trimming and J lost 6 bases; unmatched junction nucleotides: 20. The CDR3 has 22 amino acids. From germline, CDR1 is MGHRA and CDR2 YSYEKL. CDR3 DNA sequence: TGCGCCAGCAGCCAAGAGCTGAGGATGACTAGCGGGAGGGCGGGGAATTGGGATACGCAGTATTTT. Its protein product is CASSQELRMTSGRAGNWDTQYF.

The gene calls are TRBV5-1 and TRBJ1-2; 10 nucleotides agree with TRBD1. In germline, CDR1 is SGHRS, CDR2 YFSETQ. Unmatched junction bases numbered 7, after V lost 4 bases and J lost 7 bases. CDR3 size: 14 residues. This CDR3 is CASSKGQGVGGYTF. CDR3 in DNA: TGCGCCAGCAGCAAAGGACAGGGGGTTGGTGGCTACACCTTC.

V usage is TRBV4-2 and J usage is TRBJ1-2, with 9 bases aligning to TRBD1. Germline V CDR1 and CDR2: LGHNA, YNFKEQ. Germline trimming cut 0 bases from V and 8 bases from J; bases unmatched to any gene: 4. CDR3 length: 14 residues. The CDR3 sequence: CASSQDGTGRGYTF. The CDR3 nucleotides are TGTGCCAGCAGCCAAGACGGGACAGGGCGCGGCTACACCTTC.

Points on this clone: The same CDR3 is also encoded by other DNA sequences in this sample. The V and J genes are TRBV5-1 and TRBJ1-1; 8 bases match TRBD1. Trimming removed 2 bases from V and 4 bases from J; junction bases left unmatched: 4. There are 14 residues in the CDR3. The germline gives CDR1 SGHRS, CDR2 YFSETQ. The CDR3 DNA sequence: TGCGCCAGCAGCTTAGGACAGGGAGGCACTGAAGCTTTCTTT. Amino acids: CASSLGQGGTEAFF.

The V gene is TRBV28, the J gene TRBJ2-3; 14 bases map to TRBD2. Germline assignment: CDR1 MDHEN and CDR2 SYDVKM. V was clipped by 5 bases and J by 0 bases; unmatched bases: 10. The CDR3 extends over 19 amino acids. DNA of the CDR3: TGTGCCAGCAGTATCGGGACTAGCGGGAGTATAGGTAGCACAGATACGCAGTATTTT. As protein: CASSIGTSGSIGSTDTQYF.

The CDR3 coding sequence is TGTGCCAGCAGCCCAGCGGGAGAGGTCTACGAGCAGTACTTC. Amino acids: CASSPAGEVYEQYF. The chain carries TRBV5-4 and TRBJ2-7; 8 positions agree with TRBD2. Germline loops: CDR1 SGHNT, CDR2 YYREEE (reference sequence). The CDR3 runs to 14 residues. J lost 3 bases, V lost 4 bases, and 6 bases had no gene match.

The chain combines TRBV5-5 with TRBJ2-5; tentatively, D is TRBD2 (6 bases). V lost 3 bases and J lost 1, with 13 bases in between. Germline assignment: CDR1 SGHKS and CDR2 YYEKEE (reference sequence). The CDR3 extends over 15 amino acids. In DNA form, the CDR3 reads TGTGCCAGCAGCTGGGGAGGACATGGCCAAGAGACCCAGTACTTC. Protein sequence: CASSWGGHGQETQYF.

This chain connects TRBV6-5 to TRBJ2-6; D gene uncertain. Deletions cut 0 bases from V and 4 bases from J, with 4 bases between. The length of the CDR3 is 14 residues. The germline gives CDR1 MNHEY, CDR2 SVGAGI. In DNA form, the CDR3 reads TGTGCCAGCAGTTACTCGACAGGGGCCAACGTCCTGACTTTC. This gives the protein CASSYSTGANVLTF.

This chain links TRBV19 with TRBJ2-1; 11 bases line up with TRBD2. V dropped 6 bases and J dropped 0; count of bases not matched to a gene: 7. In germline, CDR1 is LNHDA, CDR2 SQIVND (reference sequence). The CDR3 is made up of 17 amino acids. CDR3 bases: TGTGCCAGTAGCGGGACTAGCGGAGTTTCCTCCTACAATGAGCAGTTCTTC. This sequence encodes CASSGTSGVSSYNEQFF.

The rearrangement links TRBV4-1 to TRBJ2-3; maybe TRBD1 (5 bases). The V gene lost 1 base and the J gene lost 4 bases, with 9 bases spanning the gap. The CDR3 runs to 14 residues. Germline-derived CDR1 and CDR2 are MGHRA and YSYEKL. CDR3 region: CASSQAQGADTQYF. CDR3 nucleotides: TGCGCCAGCAGCCAAGCGCAGGGTGCAGATACGCAGTATTTT.

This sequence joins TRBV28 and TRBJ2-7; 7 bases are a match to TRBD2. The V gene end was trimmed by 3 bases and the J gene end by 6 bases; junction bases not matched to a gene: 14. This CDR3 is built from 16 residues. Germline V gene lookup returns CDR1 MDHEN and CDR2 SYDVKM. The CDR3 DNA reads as TGTGCCAGCAGTTTCCCCTTGCGGGAGAGCCGTTTCGAGCAGTACTTC. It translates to CASSFPLRESRFEQYF.

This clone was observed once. The CDR3 DNA reads as TGTGCCAGCTCCACCGGACAGGGGAGGACCGGGGAGCTGTTTTTT. This gives the protein CASSTGQGRTGELFF. V and J are TRBV18 and TRBJ2-2; 9 bases map to TRBD1. CDR3 length: 15 residues. Germline V gene data show CDR1 as KGHSH and CDR2 as LQKENI. V shed 6 bases and J 5 bases; nucleotides not matched to a gene: 7.